These 6 T cell receptor beta chains share one sample of origin, sequenced in a study of shared clonotypes between healthy human individuals. Using immunoSEQ multiplex PCR, the repertoire was profiled, and TCRdb retains in-frame clones only, with some absent. The data hold over a million clones, with approximately 78% observed a single time. The sample was memory CD4+ T cells from PBMCs. The subset is: CD45RA-negative fraction. These receptors were taken from a man between 18 and 29 years old in good health. Some clones in this sample may be carry-over from other donors' samples.

This chain links TRBV5-1 with TRBJ1-2; D is undetermined. V shed 0 bases and J shed 0 bases, with 6 bases lying between them. Per germline, CDR1 SGHRS and CDR2 YFSETQ. The length of the CDR3 is 14 residues. CDR3 loop: CASSLGFSNYGYTF. CDR3 sequence (DNA): TGCGCCAGCAGCTTGGGGTTCTCTAACTATGGCTACACCTTC.

This clone was recorded a few times. This rearrangement joins TRBV1 to TRBJ2-1; the table assigns TRBD2, which was not confirmed against the DNA. TRBV1 is marked as a pseudogene. This CDR3 is 18 amino acids long. CDR3 loop: CTSSQDHKTRGRSNEQFF. CDR3 in DNA: TGCACCAGCAGCCAAGATCATAAGACTCGCGGGAGGAGCAATGAGCAGTTCTTC.

The chain carries TRBV5-1 and TRBJ2-6, with D unresolved. The CDR3 sequence is 16 residues long. Trimming removed 5 bases from V and 0 bases from J, with 12 bases in between. Germline loops: CDR1 SGHRS, CDR2 YFSETQ. CDR3 DNA sequence: TGCGCCAGCAGTTTGAAATCCAGCTCTGGGGCCAACGTCCTGACTTTC. This sequence encodes CASSLKSSSGANVLTF.

V gene TRBV15 combines with J gene TRBJ2-1; 11 bases match TRBD1. Germline CDR1 LNHNV, CDR2 YYDKDF (reference sequence). V dropped 4 bases and J dropped 6; count of bases not matched to a gene: 5. The CDR3 covers 15 residues. CDR3 sequence reads: CATSIGQGASNEQFF. The DNA of the CDR3 is TGTGCCACCAGCATCGGACAGGGGGCTAGCAATGAGCAGTTCTTC.

In DNA, the CDR3 is TGTGCCAGCAGCTTAAGTCAGGGCAGGGTCGGGGAGCTGTTTTTT. It yields the protein CASSLSQGRVGELFF. This sequence joins TRBV7-3 and TRBJ2-2, with D possibly matching TRBD1 (5 bases). In germline, CDR1 is SGHTA, CDR2 FQGTGA. The CDR3 has 15 amino acids. V was shortened by 1 base and J by 7 bases, with 13 bases between the two germline ends.

On this clone: This may be a read error: a much more frequent sequence differs by one nucleotide. The same CDR3 arises from other DNA sequences in this sample as well. The J gene is TRBJ2-7, the V gene TRBV19; D might be TRBD2 (5 bases). CDR3 length equals 13 residues. Germline lookup yields CDR1 LNHDA and CDR2 SQIVND (reference sequence). The CDR3 sequence is CATRAVAGYEQYF. The CDR3 DNA reads as TGTGCCACCCGGGCCGTTGCGGGCTACGAACAGTACTTC.